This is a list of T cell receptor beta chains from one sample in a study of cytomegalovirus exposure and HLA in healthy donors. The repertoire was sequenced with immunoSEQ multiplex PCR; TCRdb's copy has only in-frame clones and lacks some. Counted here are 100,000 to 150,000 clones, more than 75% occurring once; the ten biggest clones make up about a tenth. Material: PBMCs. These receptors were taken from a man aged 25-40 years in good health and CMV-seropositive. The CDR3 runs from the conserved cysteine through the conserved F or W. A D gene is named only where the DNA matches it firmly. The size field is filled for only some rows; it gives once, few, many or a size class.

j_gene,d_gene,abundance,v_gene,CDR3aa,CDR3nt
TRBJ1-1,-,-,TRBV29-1,CSVVQGSTEAFF,TGCAGCGTTGTCCAGGGCTCAACTGAAGCTTTCTTT
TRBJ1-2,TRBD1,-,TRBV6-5,CASSPLGQGTGYTF,TGTGCCAGCAGCCCCCTCGGACAGGGCACGGGCTACACCTTC
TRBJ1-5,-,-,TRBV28,CASSFRGYRVNQPQHF,TGTGCCAGCAGTTTTCGGGGGTACCGAGTAAATCAGCCCCAGCATTTT
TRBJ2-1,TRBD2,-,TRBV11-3,CASSLHSREGLFF,TGTGCCAGCAGCTTACACTCGCGGGAGGGTCTGTTCTTC
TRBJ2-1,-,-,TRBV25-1,CASALGSSYNEQFF,TGTGCCAGCGCCTTGGGGAGCTCCTACAATGAGCAGTTCTTC
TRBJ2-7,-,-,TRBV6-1,CASSERGQIDEQYF,TGTGCCAGCAGTGAAAGGGGTCAGATCGACGAGCAGTACTTC
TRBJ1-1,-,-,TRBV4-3,CASSQVQANTEAFF,TGCGCCAGCAGCCAAGTACAGGCGAACACTGAAGCTTTCTTT
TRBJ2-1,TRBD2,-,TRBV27,CASNRNSGSFNEQFF,TGTGCCAGCAACCGGAATAGCGGGAGTTTCAATGAGCAGTTCTTC
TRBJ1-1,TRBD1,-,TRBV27,CASQGRGLTEAFF,TGTGCCAGTCAGGGCAGGGGGCTTACTGAAGCTTTCTTT
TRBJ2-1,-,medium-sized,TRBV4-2,CASSLGEGSYNEQFF,TGTGCCAGCAGCCTGGGAGAGGGTTCCTACAATGAGCAGTTCTTC
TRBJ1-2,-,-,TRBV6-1,CASSEGFTGGYGYTF,TGTGCCAGCAGTGAAGGGTTTACGGGTGGCTATGGCTACACCTTC
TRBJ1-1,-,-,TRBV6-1,CASRRGTEAFF,TGTGCCAGCAGACGAGGAACTGAAGCTTTCTTT
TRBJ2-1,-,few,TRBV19,CASSRSRSEQFF,TGTGCCAGTAGTCGCTCGCGGAGTGAGCAGTTCTTC